This TCR beta chain was captured by sequencing in a study of CD8+ T cells in alopecia areata. This clone was observed a few times. The antigen is unknown. Germline CDR1 SGHNT, CDR2 YYREEE (reference sequence). This CDR3 spans 13 amino acids. J lost 9 bases, V lost 1 base, and 2 bases had no gene match. Treatment specified: oral pan-JAK inhibitor, 5-10 mg twice daily. PBMCs yielded sorted CD4+ and CD8+ T cells. Study outcomes and limitations: Across lesional scalp, and particularly alopecia totalis/universalis, clonality surpassed that of normal scalp. Many expanded lesional clones remained in scalp and blood on tofacitinib.

Isolated RNA was reverse transcribed into cDNA used as the sequencing template. Assay used: immunoSEQ multiplex PCR; TCRdb lists only in-frame clones, some missing. Of around 290,000 clones in the sample, roughly 60% were seen once. The specimen was CD4+ T cells sorted from blood, collected at week 24, from a patient treated with tofacitinib. This TCR was sampled from a human donor with alopecia areata. The rearrangement uses TRBV5-4 and TRBJ2-1, with 9 bases fitting TRBD2. The chain's CDR3 is CASSLLAGREQFF. The CDR3 DNA is TGTGCCAGCAGCTTGCTAGCGGGGCGTGAGCAGTTCTTC.